This T cell receptor (beta chain) was recovered during a study of blood T cell repertoires in COVID-19. For the study at large: Acute and convalescent COVID-19 specimens originated in the United States, Italy and Spain. PBMCs, B-cell-depleted T cells, or T cells were the source of the cDNA or gDNA that made up the material.

Original methodology: Reference gene primer amplification in the assay estimated nucleated cell counts. TCRdb's table, derived via immunoSEQ multiplex PCR, lists solely in-frame clones and lacks some. Clonal size and the V and J genes are those of that table, whereas D and trimming came from the DNA. This table holds around 170,000 clones, about 89% found once. The CDR3 runs to 16 residues. Germline CDR1 is SGDLS and CDR2 is YYNGEE. V shed 0 bases and J shed 9 bases, with 16 bases lying between them. This TCR derives from a man between 18 and 29 years old who had recovered from COVID-19. Sequenced sample: peripheral blood. This sequence joins TRBV9 and TRBJ1-6; D is unclear. The CDR3 here is CASSVGKTARGSPLHF. In DNA form, the CDR3 reads TGTGCCAGCAGCGTAGGCAAAACCGCCCGGGGTTCACCCCTCCACTTT.